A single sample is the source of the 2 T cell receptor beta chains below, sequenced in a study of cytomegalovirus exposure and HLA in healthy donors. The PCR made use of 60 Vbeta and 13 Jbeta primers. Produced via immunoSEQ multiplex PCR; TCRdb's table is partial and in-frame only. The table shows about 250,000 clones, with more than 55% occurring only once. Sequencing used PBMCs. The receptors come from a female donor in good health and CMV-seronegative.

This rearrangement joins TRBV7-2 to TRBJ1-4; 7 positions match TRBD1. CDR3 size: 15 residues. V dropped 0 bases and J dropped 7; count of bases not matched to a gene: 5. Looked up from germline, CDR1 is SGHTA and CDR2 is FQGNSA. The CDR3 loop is CASSLAGTEPEKLFF. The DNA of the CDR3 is TGTGCCAGCAGCTTAGCCGGGACAGAACCTGAAAAACTGTTTTTT.

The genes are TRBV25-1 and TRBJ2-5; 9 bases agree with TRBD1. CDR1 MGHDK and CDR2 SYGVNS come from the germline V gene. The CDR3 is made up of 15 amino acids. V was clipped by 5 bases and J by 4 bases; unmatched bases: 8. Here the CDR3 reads CASSRSGQGRETQYF. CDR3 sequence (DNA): TGTGCCAGCAGTCGGTCGGGACAGGGAAGAGAGACCCAGTACTTC.